The next 29 T cell receptor beta chains were all read from a single sample in a study of shared clonotypes between healthy human individuals. It was CD45RO-negative cells, positively selected for CCR7, that made up naive CD8 cells, with terminally differentiated effector memory CD45RA+ cells excluded. Repertoires were generated with immunoSEQ multiplex PCR, while TCRdb's copy carries only in-frame clones and drops some. The data show about 580,000 clones, 95% to 98% seen once. The sample was naive CD8+ T cells sorted from blood. These receptors were taken from a man aged 25-45 years in good health.

CDR3 amino acids: CASKLAEYNEQFF. The CDR3 DNA reads TGTGCCAGTAAGCTAGCGGAATACAATGAGCAGTTCTTC. The chain joins TRBV19 to TRBJ2-1; 7 positions match TRBD2. CDR3 size: 13 residues. The germline CDR1 and CDR2 sequences are LNHDA and SQIVND (reference sequence). V gave up 7 bases and J gave up 4 bases; unmatched junction bases: 4.

The CDR3 loop is CAISESRTSETYEQYF. The CDR3 DNA reads as TGTGCCATCAGTGAGTCGCGGACTAGCGAAACCTACGAGCAGTACTTC. V and J are TRBV10-3 and TRBJ2-7; TRBD2 agrees at 9 bases. From germline, CDR1 is ENHRY and CDR2 SYGVKD. V was pared by 0 bases and J by 2 bases, with 5 bases of the junction left unmatched. This CDR3 spans 16 amino acids.

The V call is TRBV7-9, the J call TRBJ2-5; 12 nucleotides align to TRBD2. Germline V lookup: CDR1 SEHNR, CDR2 FQNEAQ (reference sequence). J lost 4 bases, V lost 5 bases, and 8 bases had no gene match. The CDR3 loop spans 16 amino acids. The CDR3 protein is CASSRASGRARETQYF. CDR3 sequence (DNA): TGTGCCAGCAGCCGTGCTAGCGGGAGGGCCCGAGAGACCCAGTACTTC.

The V and J genes are TRBV6-1 and TRBJ2-3; a weak D match, TRBD1 (6 bases). Germline CDR1 is MNHNS and CDR2 is SASEGT. The CDR3 spans 16 residues. Deletions cut 2 bases from V and 3 bases from J, with 15 bases between. As DNA, the CDR3 is TGTGCCAGCAGTGAATTTGTAGGGGGTTCGACAGATACGCAGTATTTT. It translates to CASSEFVGGSTDTQYF.

This clone turned up a few times. The chain combines TRBV19 with TRBJ2-7, with D perhaps matching TRBD1 (5 bases). V was cut by 1 base and J by 3 bases, with 10 bases left in between. Germline V gene data show CDR1 as LNHDA and CDR2 as SQIVND (reference sequence). The CDR3 is 14 amino acids. CDR3 sequence: CASSIAGLGYEQYF. In DNA, the CDR3 is TGTGCCAGTAGTATAGCAGGGTTAGGCTACGAGCAGTACTTC.

V gene TRBV25-1 combines with J gene TRBJ1-1, with unresolved D. This CDR3 is 14 amino acids long. CDR1 and CDR2 from the germline V gene are MGHDK and SYGVNS. Deletions cut 6 bases from V and 1 base from J, with 12 bases between. For the CDR3, the DNA is TGTGCCAGCAGCGTATGGACTGAGAACACTGAAGCTTTCTTT. Translation gives CASSVWTENTEAFF.

The chain uses TRBV7-6 and TRBJ2-7; 9 nucleotides line up with TRBD2. The length of the CDR3 is 14 residues. Germline loops: CDR1 SGHVS, CDR2 FNYEAQ. With 5 bases clipped from V and 0 bases from J, the junction kept 2 bases outside the gene matches. The CDR3 region has the DNA TGTGCCAGCAGCGCGACTAGCGGCTCCTACGAGCAGTACTTC. It encodes CASSATSGSYEQYF.

V usage is TRBV7-9 and J usage is TRBJ2-7; tentatively, D is TRBD2 (6 bases). CDR3 length: 17 residues. V was cut by 5 bases and J by 5 bases, with 25 bases left in between. The germline gives CDR1 SEHNR, CDR2 FQNEAQ (reference sequence). CDR3 sequence: CASSPKTSGTRGHEQYF. The CDR3 region has the DNA TGTGCCAGCAGCCCGAAGACTTCCGGGACTCGGGGCCACGAGCAGTACTTC. Combining the CDR3 with reference TRBV7-9 and TRBJ2-7 gives the whole variable domain DTGVSQNPRHKITKRGQNVTFRCDPISEHNRLYWYRQTLGQGPEFLTYFQNEAQLEKSRLLSDRFSAERPKGSFSTLEIQRTEQGDSAMYLCASSPKTSGTRGHEQYFGPGTRLTVT.

This sequence joins TRBV7-6 and TRBJ2-1; TRBD1 might be the D (5 bases). V was pared by 4 bases and J by 5 bases, with 6 bases between. Per the germline V gene, CDR1 is SGHVS and CDR2 is FNYEAQ. This CDR3 contains 12 residues. CDR3: CASSSDNNEQFF. For the CDR3, the DNA is TGTGCCAGCAGCTCGGACAACAATGAGCAGTTCTTC. The variable domain in full, with the rest retrieved from reference TRBV7-6 and TRBJ2-1, is GAGVSQSPRYKVTKRGQDVALRCDPISGHVSLYWYRQALGQGPEFLTYFNYEAQQDKSGLPNDRFSAERPEGSISTLTIQRTEQRDSAMYRCASSSDNNEQFFGPGTRLTVL.

This chain joins TRBV4-2 and TRBJ2-7; TRBD2 agrees at 9 bases. After removal of 0 bases from V and 3 bases from J, the junction contained 3 bases not matched to a gene. Germline V CDR1 and CDR2: LGHNA, YNFKEQ. The CDR3 has 15 amino acids. The CDR3 loop is CASSQDSSGNYEQYF. CDR3 in DNA: TGTGCCAGCAGCCAAGATTCTAGCGGGAACTACGAGCAGTACTTC.

The genes are TRBV5-8 and TRBJ2-1, with 13 bases matching TRBD2. Germline CDR1 and CDR2: SGHTS and YDEGEE. The V segment lost 2 bases and the J segment 13 bases; nucleotides outside the gene matches: 3. The CDR3 runs to 13 residues. CDR3 bases: TGTGCCAGCAGCTTACTAGCGGGAGGGCAACAGTTCTTC. This encodes CASSLLAGGQQFF.

The chain joins TRBV7-9 to TRBJ2-1; tentative D call: TRBD2 (7 bases). In germline, CDR1 is SEHNR, CDR2 FQNEAQ (reference sequence). Deletions cut 4 bases from V and 4 bases from J, with 23 bases between. This CDR3 region has 18 residues. Written as DNA, the CDR3 is TGTGCCAGCAGCTCAGCGGGGAAGGGGCAGGGGAGTTACAATGAGCAGTTCTTC. Translated: CASSSAGKGQGSYNEQFF. Using reference TRBV7-9 and TRBJ2-1 for the parts outside the CDR3, the full variable domain is DTGVSQNPRHKITKRGQNVTFRCDPISEHNRLYWYRQTLGQGPEFLTYFQNEAQLEKSRLLSDRFSAERPKGSFSTLEIQRTEQGDSAMYLCASSSAGKGQGSYNEQFFGPGTRLTVL.

The chain links TRBV5-5 to TRBJ2-7, with 8 bases matching TRBD2. The germline V gene encodes CDR1 SGHKS and CDR2 YYEKEE (reference sequence). This CDR3 has 14 residues. Trimming took 4 bases from V and 4 from J; bases not matched to a gene: 7. The CDR3 is CASSQSGSFYEQYF. The CDR3 region has the DNA TGTGCCAGCAGCCAAAGCGGGAGTTTTTACGAGCAGTACTTC.

This clone was found once. The chain combines TRBV6-4 with TRBJ2-7; D could derive from TRBD1 or TRBD2 (5 bases each). V lost 3 bases and J lost 3, with 9 bases in between. CDR3 length equals 13 residues. Germline CDR1 and CDR2: MRHNA and SNTAGT. The CDR3 region has the DNA TGTGCCAGCAGTGAAAGGGACGGCTACGAGCAGTACTTC. Its translation is CASSERDGYEQYF.

CDR3 DNA: TGCAGCGTTGAAGGACACTTGACTGAAGCTTTCTTT. The encoded protein is CSVEGHLTEAFF. The gene calls are TRBV29-1 and TRBJ1-1; D not resolved. Trimming took off 1 base at V and 5 bases at J, with 8 bases between the two ends. The CDR3 loop spans 12 amino acids. CDR1 is SQVTM, CDR2 ANQGSEA, per germline. The full variable domain, with the rest looked up from reference TRBV29-1 and TRBJ1-1, is SAVISQKPSRDICQRGTSLTIQCQVDSQVTMMFWYRQQPGQSLTLIATANQGSEATYESGFVIDKFPISRPNLTFSTLTVSNMSPEDSSIYLCSVEGHLTEAFFGQGTRLTVV.

V usage is TRBV4-1 and J usage is TRBJ2-7, with 9 nucleotides matching TRBD2. The germline V gene encodes CDR1 MGHRA and CDR2 YSYEKL. Trimming at V came to 0 bases and at J to 0 bases, leaving 9 bases not matched to a gene. This CDR3 has 18 residues. The CDR3: CASSQDAGTSFGSYEQYF. The CDR3 DNA is TGCGCCAGCAGCCAAGACGCAGGGACTAGCTTCGGCTCCTACGAGCAGTACTTC.

This chain uses TRBV5-4 with TRBJ2-3; D ambiguous. Trimming shortened V by 0 bases and J by 2 bases, and 13 bases separated the two germline ends. From germline, CDR1 is SGHNT and CDR2 YYREEE (reference sequence). CDR3 length equals 16 residues. The CDR3 coding sequence is TGTGCCAGCAGCTTGGTCCTTGTCTCCCTCACAGATACGCAGTATTTT. It specifies CASSLVLVSLTDTQYF.

V usage is TRBV7-2 and J usage is TRBJ1-5; no definite D call. CDR3 length equals 12 residues. V lost 2 bases to trimming and J lost 4 bases, with 3 bases between them. Germline loops: CDR1 SGHTA, CDR2 FQGNSA. CDR3 sequence reads: CASSLMNQPQHF. CDR3 in DNA: TGTGCCAGCAGCTTAATGAATCAGCCCCAGCATTTT.

The gene calls are TRBV7-9 and TRBJ2-7; D possibly corresponds to TRBD1 (5 bases). CDR3 length equals 13 residues. Trimming pared 3 bases from V and 5 bases from J, leaving 11 bases between. Germline CDR1 and CDR2: SEHNR and FQNEAQ (reference sequence). CDR3 amino acids: CASSFGAVDEQYF. CDR3 coding DNA: TGTGCCAGCAGCTTTGGGGCTGTGGACGAGCAGTACTTC.

This clone was counted a single time. The V gene is TRBV7-2, the J gene TRBJ2-7; D gene ambiguous. The CDR3 spans 15 residues. Germline values: CDR1 SGHTA, CDR2 FQGNSA. With 1 base removed from V and 3 bases from J, the gap between germline ends came to 13 bases. The CDR3 region has the DNA TGTGCCAGCAGCTTAGTATTCGAGCCTAACTACGAGCAGTACTTC. Encoded protein: CASSLVFEPNYEQYF.

The chain recombines TRBV4-3 with TRBJ1-2; a weak D match, TRBD1 (5 bases). Germline CDR1 reads LGHNA; CDR2 reads YSLEER. Deletions cut 0 bases from V and 6 bases from J, with 17 bases between. CDR3 length equals 16 residues. The CDR3 loop reads CASSQDPETDLDGYTF. CDR3 nucleotide sequence: TGCGCCAGCAGCCAAGATCCGGAGACAGACTTGGATGGCTACACCTTC.

The chain links TRBV6-1 to TRBJ2-7; 7 nucleotides match TRBD2. The CDR3 covers 12 residues. The ends lost 7 bases at V and 1 base at J; junction bases unmatched: 1. Germline V gene data show CDR1 as MNHNS and CDR2 as SASEGT. The CDR3 region has the DNA TGTGCCAGCACGCGGGGGTCCTACGAGCAGTACTTC. This translates into CASTRGSYEQYF.

The gene calls are TRBV19 and TRBJ2-1; D is perhaps TRBD2 (5 bases). The CDR3 is made up of 15 amino acids. V was clipped by 2 bases and J by 4 bases, with 12 bases between them. Germline V gene data show CDR1 as LNHDA and CDR2 as SQIVND (reference sequence). The CDR3 sequence: CASSIYSDSYNEQFF. In DNA, the CDR3 is TGTGCCAGTAGTATATACTCGGACTCGTACAATGAGCAGTTCTTC.

DNA of the CDR3: TGTGCCAGCAGCCGTCAGTGGGACAGGGGAAACTACGAGCAGTACTTC. Its translation is CASSRQWDRGNYEQYF. The gene calls are TRBV7-9 and TRBJ2-7; TRBD1 aligns across 10 bases. This CDR3 contains 16 residues. In germline, CDR1 is SEHNR, CDR2 FQNEAQ (reference sequence). Trimming removed 5 bases from V and 3 bases from J; junction bases left unmatched: 10.

The rearrangement links TRBV7-9 to TRBJ2-1; D is undetermined. The CDR3 consists of 16 residues. Germline V gene lookup returns CDR1 SEHNR and CDR2 FQNEAQ (reference sequence). With 1 base removed from V and 2 bases from J, the gap between germline ends came to 12 bases. The CDR3 reads CASSLVMGEPYNEQFF. CDR3 in DNA: TGTGCCAGCAGCTTAGTCATGGGCGAGCCCTACAATGAGCAGTTCTTC. Based on the CDR3 plus reference TRBV7-9 and TRBJ2-1, the full variable domain is DTGVSQNPRHKITKRGQNVTFRCDPISEHNRLYWYRQTLGQGPEFLTYFQNEAQLEKSRLLSDRFSAERPKGSFSTLEIQRTEQGDSAMYLCASSLVMGEPYNEQFFGPGTRLTVL.

The chain carries TRBV14 and TRBJ1-2; D is unclear. V was cut by 2 bases and J by 1 base, with 5 bases left in between. From germline, CDR1 is SGHDN and CDR2 FVKESK. There are 13 residues in the CDR3. CDR3 loop: CASSQLRNYGYTF. The DNA of the CDR3 is TGTGCCAGCAGCCAACTCCGTAACTATGGCTACACCTTC.

CDR3 sequence reads: CAFGGQTNEKLFF. The CDR3 nucleotides are TGTGCTTTTGGGGGGCAAACGAATGAAAAACTGTTTTTT. The chain uses TRBV30 and TRBJ1-4, with a tentative D call TRBD1 (6 bases). The CDR3 sequence is 13 residues long. From germline, CDR1 is GTSNPN and CDR2 SVGIG (reference sequence).

The J gene is TRBJ2-1, the V gene TRBV11-2, with TRBD2 identical over 9 bases. The CDR3 has 16 amino acids. Looked up from germline, CDR1 is SGHAT and CDR2 is FQNNGV. The V and J ends lost 5 bases and 0 bases, in that order; junction bases with no gene match: 5. CDR3 sequence reads: CASSAISGSSYNEQFF. The CDR3 coding sequence is TGTGCCAGCAGCGCCATTAGCGGGAGCTCCTACAATGAGCAGTTCTTC.

The chain joins TRBV7-2 to TRBJ1-2, with TRBD1 matching over 7 bases. V dropped 0 bases and J dropped 4; count of bases not matched to a gene: 8. This CDR3 spans 16 amino acids. Germline CDR1 is SGHTA and CDR2 is FQGNSA. Here the CDR3 DNA reads TGTGCCAGCAGCTTAGCCTCAGACAGGGTTCGCTATGGCTACACCTTC. Encoded protein: CASSLASDRVRYGYTF.